This T cell receptor beta chain was obtained from a study of T-cell reconstitution after alpha-beta-depleted transplantation in children. Unique molecular identifiers featured in how the TCRbeta library was prepared. TCRdb reanalysed the PCR reads using MiXCR and keeps one entry per CDR3 protein. The sample shows about 610,000 distinct CDR3 sequences, 25% to 30% of them seen only once. The specimen was PBMCs, collected before TCRalphabeta/CD19-depleted stem cell transplant. This TCR was sampled from a boy in the first two years of life with Wiskott-Aldrich syndrome, due to receive a stem cell transplant.

The DNA for the CDR3 is TGTGCCATCAGTGAGCGTCTCGGGGGCACCCCAGATACGCAGTATTTT. This sequence encodes CAISERLGGTPDTQYF. The V and J genes are TRBV10-3 and TRBJ2-3; D is tentatively TRBD1 or TRBD2 (6 bases each). The CDR3 consists of 16 residues. V was trimmed by 2 bases and J by 4 bases, leaving 16 bases between them. The V gene's germline CDR1 is ENHRY and CDR2 SYGVKD.